This passage covers 14 T cell receptor beta chains from one sample sequenced in a study of T cells after yellow fever vaccination. Each CDR3 protein gets one entry after TCRdb re-called the 5' RACE reads with MiXCR. The data hold about 320,000 distinct CDR3 sequences, with 3.5% to 4.5% observed a single time. This sample comprised PBMCs, obtained 15 days after the yellow fever booster vaccination. The source is a man aged 18 to 30 who received the YFV17D yellow fever vaccine.

This clonotype was seen only a few times. V and J are TRBV7-9 and TRBJ1-2, with D tentatively TRBD1 (6 bases). Looked up from germline, CDR1 is SEHNR and CDR2 is FQNEAQ (reference sequence). V was pared by 5 bases and J by 3 bases, with 28 bases between. This CDR3 has 19 amino acids. CDR3 DNA: TGTGCCAGCAGCCCCTCCAGGGGCGGATACACTTCACAGGACTATGGCTACACCTTC. Amino acid sequence: CASSPSRGGYTSQDYGYTF. Full variable domain (outside the CDR3, taken from reference TRBV7-9 and TRBJ1-2): DTGVSQNPRHKITKRGQNVTFRCDPISEHNRLYWYRQTLGQGPEFLTYFQNEAQLEKSRLLSDRFSAERPKGSFSTLEIQRTEQGDSAMYLCASSPSRGGYTSQDYGYTFGSGTRLTVV.

This clonotype was picked up a small number of times. The rearrangement uses TRBV5-1 and TRBJ2-3; 8 positions match TRBD1. Germline CDR1 reads SGHRS; CDR2 reads YFSETQ. J lost 6 bases, V lost 2 bases, and 14 bases had no gene match. This CDR3 is 17 amino acids long. CDR3 protein: CASSFPGTGQIRDTQYF. For the CDR3, the DNA is TGCGCCAGCAGCTTCCCTGGGACAGGCCAGATCCGGGATACGCAGTATTTT.

The rearrangement uses TRBV21-1 and TRBJ2-7; the D call TRBD2 from the table was never checked on the DNA. TRBV21-1 is labeled a pseudogene. The CDR3 extends over 15 amino acids. For the CDR3, the DNA is TGTGCCAGCAGCAAAGAGCAGGGTCTAGCCTACGAGCAGTACGTC. Protein: CASSKEQGLAYEQYV.

This clonotype was detected many times. The gene calls are TRBV28 and TRBJ2-7; 8 bases match TRBD1. The V segment lost 4 bases and the J segment 11 bases; nucleotides outside the gene matches: 10. The CDR3 is made up of 13 amino acids. Germline CDR1 MDHEN, CDR2 SYDVKM. The CDR3 DNA is TGTGCCAGCAGTTCGGGTCAAGCGACAGGGGAGTACGTC. Translated, it gives CASSSGQATGEYV.

This clonotype was counted between two and nine times. CDR3 sequence (DNA): TGCGCCAGCAGCTTGTCGGACCGGGGGAGCACAGATACGCAGTATTTT. Protein product: CASSLSDRGSTDTQYF. The chain links TRBV5-1 to TRBJ2-3; a weak D match, TRBD2 (6 bases). V was cut by 1 base and J by 0 bases, with 12 bases left in between. The length of the CDR3 is 16 residues. Germline V lookup: CDR1 SGHRS, CDR2 YFSETQ.

This clonotype was counted between two and nine times. J is TRBJ2-5 and V is TRBV7-2; 8 bases map to TRBD2. The CDR3 is 15 residues long. Germline V CDR1 and CDR2: SGHTA, FQGNSA. V was pared by 5 bases and J by 5 bases, with 10 bases of the junction left unmatched. The CDR3 coding sequence is TGTGCCAGCAGCAGCGCGGGGGGCGGGAGGGAGACCCAGTACTTC. This translates into CASSSAGGGRETQYF.

In this sample, this clonotype turned up many times. V gene TRBV5-1 combines with J gene TRBJ1-1; D gene uncertain. Germline CDR1 SGHRS, CDR2 YFSETQ. Trimming removed 4 bases at V and 6 bases at J, with 13 bases between. The CDR3 length is 13 residues. CDR3 amino acids: CASSGNTRAEAFF. The CDR3 DNA reads TGCGCCAGCAGCGGAAACACGAGGGCTGAAGCTTTCTTT.

This clonotype was observed many times. The rearrangement joins TRBV4-1 to TRBJ1-5, with D tentatively TRBD1 (6 bases). V was shortened by 0 bases and J by 4 bases, with 10 bases between the two germline ends. The germline V gene encodes CDR1 MGHRA and CDR2 YSYEKL. The CDR3 is 15 residues long. The CDR3 sequence: CASSQEGGLNQPQHF. The CDR3 DNA reads as TGCGCCAGCAGCCAAGAAGGGGGGTTGAATCAGCCCCAGCATTTT.

This clonotype was seen a handful of times. Relative to the germline gene, one junction end is altered; a read error may explain this. V and J are TRBV7-9 and TRBJ2-3, with D maybe TRBD1 (5 bases). The CDR3 runs 12 residues. Per the germline V gene, CDR1 is SEHNR and CDR2 is FQNEAQ (reference sequence). This CDR3 reads CASSRYQGFATF. In nucleotides, the CDR3 is TGTGCCAGCAGCCGCTATCAGGGATTCGCCACTTTT.

This clonotype was seen repeatedly, ten times or more. The J gene is TRBJ2-1, the V gene TRBV6-5; the D gene is possibly TRBD2 (6 bases). CDR3 size: 17 residues. CDR1 is MNHEY and CDR2 is SVGAGI in the germline V gene. Trimming removed 2 bases from V and 2 bases from J, with 16 bases in between. CDR3 in DNA: TGTGCCAGCAGTTACGGCGCCGAGGGCGGGGCCTACAATGAGCAGTTCTTC. Translation gives CASSYGAEGGAYNEQFF.

This clonotype was recorded a few times. V usage is TRBV6-5 and J usage is TRBJ1-2; no definite D call. Germline assignment: CDR1 MNHEY and CDR2 SVGAGI. This CDR3 contains 18 residues. V was cut by 0 bases and J by 0 bases, with 17 bases left in between. CDR3 amino acids: CASSYSSYGRPTNYGYTF. DNA for the CDR3: TGTGCCAGCAGTTACTCGAGTTACGGGCGGCCGACTAACTATGGCTACACCTTC.

Ten or more counts support this clonotype. One end of the junction does not line up with germline, which may come from a read error. The chain uses TRBV2 and TRBJ2-3; tentatively, D is TRBD2 (6 bases). The CDR3 spans 14 residues. CDR1 SNHLY and CDR2 FYNNEI come from the germline V gene. The CDR3 region has the DNA TGCGCCAGCAGCGACCCGGGGGGCACAGATACGCAGTATTTT. This encodes CASSDPGGTDTQYF. The variable domain in full, with the rest retrieved from reference TRBV2 and TRBJ2-3, is EPEVTQTPSHQVTQMGQEVILRCVPISNHLYFYWYRQILGQKVEFLVSFYNNEISEKSEIFDDQFSVERPDGSNFTLKIRSTKLEDSAMYFCASSDPGGTDTQYFGPGTRLTVL.

This clonotype was observed a handful of times. The chain has TRBV4-2 and TRBJ2-6, with TRBD1 matching over 8 bases. This CDR3 spans 18 amino acids. Trimming removed 1 base from V and 3 bases from J; junction bases left unmatched: 8. CDR1 is LGHNA, CDR2 YNFKEQ, per germline. The CDR3 region has the DNA TGTGCCAGCAGCCAAGGACAGGGGCGTCCGGGTGGGGCCAACGTCCTGACTTTC. Translation gives CASSQGQGRPGGANVLTF.

This clonotype showed up just a few times. CDR3 region: CASSLVSANTGELFF. The CDR3 region has the DNA TGTGCCAGCAGCTTAGTGTCTGCGAACACCGGGGAGCTGTTTTTT. V gene TRBV7-2 combines with J gene TRBJ2-2; D gene unclear. Per the germline V gene, CDR1 is SGHTA and CDR2 is FQGNSA. V lost 1 base, J lost 0 bases, and 6 bases lay in between. The CDR3 consists of 15 residues.